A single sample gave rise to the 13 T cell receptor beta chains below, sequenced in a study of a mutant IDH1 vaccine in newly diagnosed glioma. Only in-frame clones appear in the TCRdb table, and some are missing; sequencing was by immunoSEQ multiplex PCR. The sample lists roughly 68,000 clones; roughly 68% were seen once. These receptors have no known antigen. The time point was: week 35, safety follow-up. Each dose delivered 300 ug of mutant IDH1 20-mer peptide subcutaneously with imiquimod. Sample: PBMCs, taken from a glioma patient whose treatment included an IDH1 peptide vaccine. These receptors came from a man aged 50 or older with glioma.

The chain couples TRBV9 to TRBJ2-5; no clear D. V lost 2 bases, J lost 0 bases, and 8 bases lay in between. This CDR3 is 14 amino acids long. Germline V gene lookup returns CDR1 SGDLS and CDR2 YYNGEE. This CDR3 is CASSVSVYQETQYF. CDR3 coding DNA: TGTGCCAGCAGCGTCTCTGTCTACCAAGAGACCCAGTACTTC.

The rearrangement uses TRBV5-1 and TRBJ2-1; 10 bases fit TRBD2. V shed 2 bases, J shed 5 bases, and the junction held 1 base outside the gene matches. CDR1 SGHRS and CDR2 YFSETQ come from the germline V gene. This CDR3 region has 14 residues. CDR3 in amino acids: CASSFLAGDNEQFF. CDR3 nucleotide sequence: TGCGCCAGCAGCTTTCTAGCGGGGGACAATGAGCAGTTCTTC.

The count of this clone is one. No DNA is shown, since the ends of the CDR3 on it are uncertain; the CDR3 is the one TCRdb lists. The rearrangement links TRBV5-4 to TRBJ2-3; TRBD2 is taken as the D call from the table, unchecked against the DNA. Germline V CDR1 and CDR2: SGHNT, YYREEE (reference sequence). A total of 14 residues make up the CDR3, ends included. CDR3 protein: CASSFGAGSDTQYF.

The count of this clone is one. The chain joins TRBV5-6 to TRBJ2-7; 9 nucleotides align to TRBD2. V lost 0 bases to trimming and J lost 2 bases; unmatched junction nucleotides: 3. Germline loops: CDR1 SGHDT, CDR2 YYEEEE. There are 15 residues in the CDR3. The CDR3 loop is CASSLGASGAYEQYF. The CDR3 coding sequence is TGTGCCAGCAGCTTGGGGGCTAGCGGGGCCTACGAGCAGTACTTC.

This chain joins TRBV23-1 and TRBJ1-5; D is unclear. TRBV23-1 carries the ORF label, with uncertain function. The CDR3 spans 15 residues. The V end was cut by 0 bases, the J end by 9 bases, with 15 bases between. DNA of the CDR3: TGCGCCAGCAGTCAATCAGGACCGGAGAAGTGGCCCCAGCATTTT. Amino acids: CASSQSGPEKWPQHF.

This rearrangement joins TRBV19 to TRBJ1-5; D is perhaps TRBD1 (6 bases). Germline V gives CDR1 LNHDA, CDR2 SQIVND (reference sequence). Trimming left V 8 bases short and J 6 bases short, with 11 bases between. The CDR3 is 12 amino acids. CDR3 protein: CASYRDGQPQHF. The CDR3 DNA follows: TGTGCCAGTTACAGGGATGGTCAGCCCCAGCATTTT. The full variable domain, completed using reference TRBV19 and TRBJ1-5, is DGGITQSPKYLFRKEGQNVTLSCEQNLNHDAMYWYRQDPGQGLRLIYYSQIVNDFQKGDIAEGYSVSREKKESFPLTVTSAQKNPTAFYLCASYRDGQPQHFGDGTRLSIL.

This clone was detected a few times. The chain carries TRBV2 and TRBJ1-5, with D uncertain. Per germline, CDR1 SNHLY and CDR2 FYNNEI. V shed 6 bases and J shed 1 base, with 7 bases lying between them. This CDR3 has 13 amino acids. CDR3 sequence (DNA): TGTGCCAGCAGCGGCGGGAGCAATCAGCCCCAGCATTTT. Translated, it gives CASSGGSNQPQHF.

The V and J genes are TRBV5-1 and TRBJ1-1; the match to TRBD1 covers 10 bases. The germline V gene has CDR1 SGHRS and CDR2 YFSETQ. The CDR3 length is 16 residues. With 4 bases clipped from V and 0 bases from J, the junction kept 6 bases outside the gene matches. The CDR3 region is CASSRRDRGMNTEAFF. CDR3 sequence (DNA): TGCGCCAGCAGCCGTAGGGACAGGGGTATGAACACTGAAGCTTTCTTT.

CDR3 coding DNA: TGTGCCAGCAGCACTCACAGGGGTAGTCTCGAGCAGTACTTC. It is translated as CASSTHRGSLEQYF. The genes are TRBV16 and TRBJ2-7; 7 nucleotides align to TRBD1. The germline CDR1 and CDR2 sequences are KGHSY and FQNENV. The CDR3 runs to 14 residues. The ends lost 5 bases at V and 6 bases at J; junction bases unmatched: 10.

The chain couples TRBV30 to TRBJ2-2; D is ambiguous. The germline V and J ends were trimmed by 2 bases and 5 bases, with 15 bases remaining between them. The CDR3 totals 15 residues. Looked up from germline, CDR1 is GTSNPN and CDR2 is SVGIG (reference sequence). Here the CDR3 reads CAWSITLGWTGELFF. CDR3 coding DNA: TGTGCCTGGAGTATAACTCTGGGGTGGACCGGGGAGCTGTTTTTT.

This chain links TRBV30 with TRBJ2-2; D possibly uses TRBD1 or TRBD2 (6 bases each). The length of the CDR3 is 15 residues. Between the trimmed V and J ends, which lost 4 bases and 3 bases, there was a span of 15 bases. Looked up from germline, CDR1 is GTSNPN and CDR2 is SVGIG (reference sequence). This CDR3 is CAWTGGFTHTGELFF. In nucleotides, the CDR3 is TGTGCCTGGACCGGGGGCTTTACCCACACCGGGGAGCTGTTTTTT.

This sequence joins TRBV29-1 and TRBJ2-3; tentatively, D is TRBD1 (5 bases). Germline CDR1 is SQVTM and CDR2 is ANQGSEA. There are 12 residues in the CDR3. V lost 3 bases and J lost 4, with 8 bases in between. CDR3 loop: CSVDQGADTQYF. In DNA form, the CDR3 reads TGCAGCGTTGATCAGGGCGCAGATACGCAGTATTTT.

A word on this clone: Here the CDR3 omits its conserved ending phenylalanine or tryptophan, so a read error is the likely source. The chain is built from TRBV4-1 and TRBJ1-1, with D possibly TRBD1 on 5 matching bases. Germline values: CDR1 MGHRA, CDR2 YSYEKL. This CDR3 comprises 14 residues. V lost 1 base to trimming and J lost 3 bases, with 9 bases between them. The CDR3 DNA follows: TGCGCCAGCAGCCAAGGTCTGGGGGACACTGAAGCTTTCCTT. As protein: CASSQGLGDTEAFL.